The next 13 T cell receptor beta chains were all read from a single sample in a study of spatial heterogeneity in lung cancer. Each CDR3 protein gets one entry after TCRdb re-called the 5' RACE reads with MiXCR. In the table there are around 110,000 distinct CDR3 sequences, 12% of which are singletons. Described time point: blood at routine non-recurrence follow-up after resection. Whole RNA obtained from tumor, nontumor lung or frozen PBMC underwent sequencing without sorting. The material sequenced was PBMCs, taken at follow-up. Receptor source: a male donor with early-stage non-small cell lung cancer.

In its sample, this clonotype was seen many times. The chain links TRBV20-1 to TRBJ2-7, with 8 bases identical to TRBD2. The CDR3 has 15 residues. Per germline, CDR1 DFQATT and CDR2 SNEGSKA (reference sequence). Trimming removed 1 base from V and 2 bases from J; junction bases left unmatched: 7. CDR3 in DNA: TGCAGTGCTAGAGTTTCGGGGGGGCCCGCCTACGAGCAGTACTTC. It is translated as CSARVSGGPAYEQYF.

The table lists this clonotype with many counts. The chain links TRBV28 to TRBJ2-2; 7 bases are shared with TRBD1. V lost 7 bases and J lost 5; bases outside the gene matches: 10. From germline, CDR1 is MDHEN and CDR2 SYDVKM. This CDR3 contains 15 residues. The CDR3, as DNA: TGTGCCAGCACCGAGGAGGACAGGCCGACCGGGGAGCTGTTTTTT. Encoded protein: CASTEEDRPTGELFF. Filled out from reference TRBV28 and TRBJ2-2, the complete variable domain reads DVKVTQSSRYLVKRTGEKVFLECVQDMDHENMFWYRQDPGLGLRLIYFSYDVKMKEKGDIPEGYSVSREKKERFSLILESASTNQTSMYLCASTEEDRPTGELFFGEGSRLTVL.

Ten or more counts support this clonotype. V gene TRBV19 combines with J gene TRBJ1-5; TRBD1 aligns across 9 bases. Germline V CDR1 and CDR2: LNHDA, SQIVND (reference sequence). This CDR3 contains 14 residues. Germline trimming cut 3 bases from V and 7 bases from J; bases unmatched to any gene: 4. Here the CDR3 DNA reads TGTGCCAGTAGTATGCACAGGGGGCCACAGCCCCAGCATTTT. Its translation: CASSMHRGPQPQHF. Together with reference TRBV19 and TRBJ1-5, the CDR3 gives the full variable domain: DGGITQSPKYLFRKEGQNVTLSCEQNLNHDAMYWYRQDPGQGLRLIYYSQIVNDFQKGDIAEGYSVSREKKESFPLTVTSAQKNPTAFYLCASSMHRGPQPQHFGDGTRLSIL.

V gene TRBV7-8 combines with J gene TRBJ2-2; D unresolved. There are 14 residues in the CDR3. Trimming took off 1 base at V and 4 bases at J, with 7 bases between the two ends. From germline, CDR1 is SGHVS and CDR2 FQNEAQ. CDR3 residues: CASSLERLTGELFF. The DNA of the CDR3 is TGTGCCAGCAGCTTAGAACGGCTCACCGGGGAGCTGTTTTTT.

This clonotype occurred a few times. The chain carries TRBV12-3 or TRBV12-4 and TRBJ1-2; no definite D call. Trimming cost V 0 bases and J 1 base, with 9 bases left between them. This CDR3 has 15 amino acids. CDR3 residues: CASSLARSSNYGYTF. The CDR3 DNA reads TGTGCCAGCAGTTTAGCCAGGAGCAGTAACTATGGCTACACCTTC.

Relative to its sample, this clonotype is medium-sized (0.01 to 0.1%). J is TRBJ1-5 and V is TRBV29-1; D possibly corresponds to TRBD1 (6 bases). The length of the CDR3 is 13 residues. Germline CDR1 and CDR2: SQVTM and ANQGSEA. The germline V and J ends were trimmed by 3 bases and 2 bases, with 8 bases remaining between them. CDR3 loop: CSVESGGNQPQHF. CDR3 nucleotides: TGCAGCGTTGAGTCAGGGGGCAATCAGCCCCAGCATTTT.

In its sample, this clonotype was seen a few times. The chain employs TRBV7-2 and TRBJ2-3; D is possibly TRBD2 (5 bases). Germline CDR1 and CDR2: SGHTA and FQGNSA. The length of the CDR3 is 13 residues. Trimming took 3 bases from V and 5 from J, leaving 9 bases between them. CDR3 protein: CASSFSAVDTQYF. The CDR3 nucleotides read TGTGCCAGCAGCTTTTCAGCGGTAGATACGCAGTATTTT.

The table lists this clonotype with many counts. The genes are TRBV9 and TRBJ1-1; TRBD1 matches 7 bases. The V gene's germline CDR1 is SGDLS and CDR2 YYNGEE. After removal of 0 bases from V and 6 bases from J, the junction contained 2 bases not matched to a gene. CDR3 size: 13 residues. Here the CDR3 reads CASSVEGAPEAFF. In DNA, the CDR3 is TGTGCCAGCAGCGTAGAGGGGGCCCCTGAAGCTTTCTTT.

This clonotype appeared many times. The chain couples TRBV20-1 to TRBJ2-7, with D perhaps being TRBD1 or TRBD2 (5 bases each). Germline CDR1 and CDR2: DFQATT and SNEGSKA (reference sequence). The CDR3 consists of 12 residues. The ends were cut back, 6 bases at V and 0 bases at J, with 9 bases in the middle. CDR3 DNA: TGCAGTGCCGCCGGGACCTCCTACGAGCAGTACTTC. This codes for CSAAGTSYEQYF.

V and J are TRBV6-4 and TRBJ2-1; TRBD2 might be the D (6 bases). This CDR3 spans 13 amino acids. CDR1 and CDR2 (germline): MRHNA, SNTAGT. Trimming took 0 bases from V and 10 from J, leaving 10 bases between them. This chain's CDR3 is CASSDSLAGEQFF. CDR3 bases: TGTGCCAGCAGTGACTCCCTCGCGGGGGAGCAGTTCTTC.

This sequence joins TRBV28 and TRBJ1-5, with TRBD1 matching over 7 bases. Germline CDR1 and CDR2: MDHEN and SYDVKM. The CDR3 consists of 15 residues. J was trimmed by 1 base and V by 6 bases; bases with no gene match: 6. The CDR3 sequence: CASSAGTVSNQPQHF. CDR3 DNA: TGTGCCAGCAGCGCCGGGACAGTAAGCAATCAGCCCCAGCATTTT.

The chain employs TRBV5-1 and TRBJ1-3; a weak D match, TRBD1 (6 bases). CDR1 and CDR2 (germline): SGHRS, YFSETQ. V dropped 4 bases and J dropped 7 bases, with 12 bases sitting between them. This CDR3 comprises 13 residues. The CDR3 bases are TGCGCCAGCAGCCCACCGGGGGCGAACACCATATATTTT. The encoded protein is CASSPPGANTIYF.

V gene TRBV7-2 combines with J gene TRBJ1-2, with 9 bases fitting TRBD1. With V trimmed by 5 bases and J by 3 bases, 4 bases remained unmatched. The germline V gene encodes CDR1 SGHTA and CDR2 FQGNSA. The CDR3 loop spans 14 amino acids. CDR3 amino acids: CASSGQGNHYGYTF. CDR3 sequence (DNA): TGTGCCAGCAGCGGACAGGGGAATCACTATGGCTACACCTTC.